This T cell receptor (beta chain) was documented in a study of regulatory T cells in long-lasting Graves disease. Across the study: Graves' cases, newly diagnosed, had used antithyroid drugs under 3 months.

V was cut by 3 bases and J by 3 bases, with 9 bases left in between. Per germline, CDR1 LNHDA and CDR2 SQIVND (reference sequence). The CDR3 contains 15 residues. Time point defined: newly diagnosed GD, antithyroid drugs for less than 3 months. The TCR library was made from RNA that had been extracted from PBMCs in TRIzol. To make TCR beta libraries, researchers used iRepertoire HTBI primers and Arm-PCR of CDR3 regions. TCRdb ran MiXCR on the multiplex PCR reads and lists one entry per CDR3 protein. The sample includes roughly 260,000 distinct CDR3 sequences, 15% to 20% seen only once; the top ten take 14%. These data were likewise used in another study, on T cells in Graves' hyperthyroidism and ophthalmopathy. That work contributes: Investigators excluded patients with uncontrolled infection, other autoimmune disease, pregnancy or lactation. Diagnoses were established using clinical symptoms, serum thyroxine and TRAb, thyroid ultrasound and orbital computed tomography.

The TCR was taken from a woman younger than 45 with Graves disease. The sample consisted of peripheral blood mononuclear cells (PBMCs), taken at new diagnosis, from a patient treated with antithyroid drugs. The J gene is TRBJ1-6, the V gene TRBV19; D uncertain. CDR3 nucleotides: TGTGCCAGTAGTATGGACGCCATCTATAATTCACCCCTCCACTTT. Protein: CASSMDAIYNSPLHF.